This TCR beta chain was captured by sequencing in a study of blood T cell repertoires in COVID-19. Study-level background: Sources were T cells, B-cell-depleted T cells, or PBMCs; the material itself was cDNA or gDNA.

Germline CDR1 reads SGHRS; CDR2 reads YFSETQ. V shed 2 bases and J shed 5 bases, with 16 bases lying between them. This CDR3 region has 15 residues. Original processing methods: Nucleated cell counts were estimated from reference gene primer amplification. Profiling relied on immunoSEQ multiplex PCR, and the TCRdb table lists in-frame clones only, not all of them. For V, J and clone size, that table is used; D and trimming come from the DNA. This table has more than 300,000 clones, about nine tenths appearing once. The V call is TRBV5-1, the J call TRBJ1-1, with D possibly being TRBD1 (5 bases). The specimen sequenced was peripheral blood. The sequence came from a woman in her 70s with COVID-19, enrolled during active disease. The CDR3 sequence is CASSFSAGWGTEAFF. Written as DNA, the CDR3 is TGCGCCAGCAGCTTTTCGGCAGGGTGGGGTACTGAAGCTTTCTTT.